What follows are 15 T cell receptor beta chains derived from one specimen sequenced in a study of T cell repertoires in cytomegalovirus infection. TCRdb re-called the reads through MiXCR, storing one row per CDR3 protein. The sample records roughly 230,000 distinct CDR3 sequences, about 17% being singletons. The sequenced sample was CD8+ T cells from PBMCs. Source of these receptors: a human donor in good health (CMV status not recorded). Some clones in this sample may be carry-over from other donors' samples.

Many counts were recorded for this clonotype. This chain connects TRBV7-2 to TRBJ2-3; the D is unclear. The CDR3 has 14 amino acids. Per the germline V gene, CDR1 is SGHTA and CDR2 is FQGNSA. The ends were cut back, 5 bases at V and 2 bases at J, with 11 bases in the middle. This CDR3 is CASSPVGDTDTQYF. The CDR3 nucleotides are TGTGCCAGCAGCCCCGTTGGGGACACAGATACGCAGTATTTT.

This chain links TRBV10-3 with TRBJ2-7, with D uncertain. This CDR3 contains 14 residues. CDR1 ENHRY and CDR2 SYGVKD come from the germline V gene. Trimming removed 0 bases at V and 0 bases at J, with 6 bases between. CDR3 in amino acids: CAISESGSSYEQYF. As DNA, the CDR3 is TGTGCCATCAGTGAGTCAGGAAGCTCCTACGAGCAGTACTTC.

The chain couples TRBV4-3 to TRBJ2-3; a weak D match, TRBD1 (6 bases). Germline CDR1 reads LGHNA; CDR2 reads YSLEER. The CDR3 sequence is 16 residues long. The V gene lost 0 bases and the J gene lost 6 bases, with 16 bases spanning the gap. The CDR3 sequence: CASSQDLTGYSDTQYF. CDR3 DNA: TGCGCCAGCAGCCAAGATTTAACAGGGTACTCGGATACGCAGTATTTT.

This clonotype has more than one count but fewer than ten. This sequence joins TRBV5-4 and TRBJ2-1, with 8 bases aligning to TRBD2. V lost 4 bases, J lost 0 bases, and 6 bases stayed unmatched. The CDR3 contains 16 residues. Per germline, CDR1 SGHNT and CDR2 YYREEE (reference sequence). The DNA for the CDR3 is TGTGCCAGCAGCGCAACTAGCGGAGACTCCTACAATGAGCAGTTCTTC. This translates into CASSATSGDSYNEQFF. Variable domain in full (rest from reference TRBV5-4 and TRBJ2-1): ETGVTQSPTHLIKTRGQQVTLRCSSQSGHNTVSWYQQALGQGPQFIFQYYREEENGRGNFPPRFSGLQFPNYSSELNVNALELDDSALYLCASSATSGDSYNEQFFGPGTRLTVL.

This clonotype was observed a few times. The V and J genes are TRBV12-3 or TRBV12-4 and TRBJ2-3, with D hard to call. The CDR3 is 11 residues long. V lost 2 bases, J lost 6 bases, and 3 bases lay in between. CDR3 bases: TGTGCCAGCAGTTTATGGGATACGCAGTATTTT. Amino acids: CASSLWDTQYF.

Only a few counts were recorded for this clonotype. V is TRBV6-5 and J is TRBJ1-1, with D unclear. Deletions cut 5 bases from V and 0 bases from J, with 10 bases between. This CDR3 is 14 amino acids long. In germline, CDR1 is MNHEY, CDR2 SVGAGI. CDR3 loop: CASSLDTLNTEAFF. The CDR3 region has the DNA TGTGCCAGCAGTCTAGACACTCTGAACACTGAAGCTTTCTTT.

At least ten counts were recorded for this clonotype. The chain employs TRBV12-3 or TRBV12-4 and TRBJ1-2; D is uncertain. CDR3 length equals 14 residues. Trimming shortened V by 1 base and J by 2 bases, and 8 bases separated the two germline ends. The CDR3 DNA is TGTGCCAGCAGTTTAGAGCCAGGAAACTATGGCTACACCTTC. It specifies CASSLEPGNYGYTF.

Many counts were recorded for this clonotype. The chain employs TRBV7-9 and TRBJ2-1, with D uncertain. CDR1 SEHNR and CDR2 FQNEAQ come from the germline V gene (reference sequence). V was trimmed by 4 bases and J by 4 bases, leaving 14 bases between them. The CDR3 sequence is 15 residues long. The CDR3 sequence: CASSSSINPYNEQFF. DNA for the CDR3: TGTGCCAGCAGCTCAAGTATCAATCCGTACAATGAGCAGTTCTTC. Full variable domain (outside the CDR3, taken from reference TRBV7-9 and TRBJ2-1): DTGVSQNPRHKITKRGQNVTFRCDPISEHNRLYWYRQTLGQGPEFLTYFQNEAQLEKSRLLSDRFSAERPKGSFSTLEIQRTEQGDSAMYLCASSSSINPYNEQFFGPGTRLTVL.

This clonotype was counted only a few times. The chain has TRBV2 and TRBJ2-5, with 11 bases identical to TRBD1. CDR1 SNHLY and CDR2 FYNNEI come from the germline V gene. The CDR3 runs to 15 residues. V gave up 7 bases and J gave up 5 bases; unmatched junction bases: 9. The CDR3 DNA follows: TGTGCCAGCACCCCTTGGACAGGGGGCGGGGAGACCCAGTACTTC. As protein: CASTPWTGGGETQYF.

This clonotype was picked up a small number of times. V usage is TRBV19 and J usage is TRBJ2-1; 10 bases match TRBD2. Trimming at V came to 7 bases and at J to 4 bases, leaving 4 bases not matched to a gene. The CDR3 sequence is 14 residues long. Germline CDR1 is LNHDA and CDR2 is SQIVND (reference sequence). This chain's CDR3 is CASKTSGDYNEQFF. The CDR3 DNA follows: TGTGCCAGTAAAACTAGCGGGGATTACAATGAGCAGTTCTTC. The complete variable domain, with remaining parts taken from reference TRBV19 and TRBJ2-1, reads DGGITQSPKYLFRKEGQNVTLSCEQNLNHDAMYWYRQDPGQGLRLIYYSQIVNDFQKGDIAEGYSVSREKKESFPLTVTSAQKNPTAFYLCASKTSGDYNEQFFGPGTRLTVL.

This clonotype was detected only once. The V call is TRBV7-4, the J call TRBJ2-7; TRBD1 or TRBD2 may be the D gene (5 bases each). Germline values: CDR1 SGHVT, CDR2 SQSDAQ. The CDR3 runs 16 residues. Trimming took off 4 bases at V and 2 bases at J, with 18 bases between the two ends. This CDR3 is CASSSHHQGPTYEQYF. CDR3 nucleotide sequence: TGTGCCAGCAGCTCCCACCATCAGGGACCGACCTACGAGCAGTACTTC. Based on the CDR3 plus reference TRBV7-4 and TRBJ2-7, the full variable domain is GAGVSQSPRYKVAKRGRDVALRCDSISGHVTLYWYRQTLGQGSEVLTYSQSDAQRDKSGRPSGRFSAERPERSVSTLKIQRTEQGDSAVYLCASSSHHQGPTYEQYFGPGTRLTVT.

This clonotype appeared a few times. The chain uses TRBV6-6 and TRBJ1-3; 11 bases line up with TRBD1. The germline CDR1 and CDR2 sequences are MNHNY and SVGAGI (reference sequence). The J segment lost 2 bases and the V segment lost 0 bases, leaving 12 bases of the junction unmatched. The CDR3 consists of 20 residues. CDR3 DNA sequence: TGTGCCAGCAGTTACTCGATGGCGATCGGGACAGGGGGAACTGGAAACACCATATATTTT. Translated: CASSYSMAIGTGGTGNTIYF.

This clonotype was counted only a few times. This rearrangement joins TRBV9 to TRBJ2-1, with a weak D call TRBD2 (5 bases). Germline V gene data show CDR1 as SGDLS and CDR2 as YYNGEE. V shed 4 bases and J shed 3 bases, with 14 bases lying between them. CDR3 length: 15 residues. The CDR3, as DNA: TGTGCCAGCAGCCCCCCCTCCGGGAACTACAATGAGCAGTTCTTC. This translates into CASSPPSGNYNEQFF.

The V gene is TRBV18, the J gene TRBJ1-1, with D unclear. Trimming took 2 bases from V and 1 from J, leaving 8 bases between them. The CDR3 has 14 residues. CDR1 and CDR2 from the germline V gene are KGHSH and LQKENI. The CDR3 DNA follows: TGTGCCAGCTCACCAAAGGCTGAGAACACTGAAGCTTTCTTT. Protein sequence: CASSPKAENTEAFF.

This clonotype was counted a few times. The chain combines TRBV28 with TRBJ2-5; D ambiguous. From germline, CDR1 is MDHEN and CDR2 SYDVKM. The CDR3 covers 14 residues. V was shortened by 2 bases and J by 4 bases, with 11 bases between the two germline ends. The CDR3 DNA is TGTGCCAGCAGTTTAGGTCAGATAAGAGAGACCCAGTACTTC. Protein: CASSLGQIRETQYF.